A selection of T cell receptor beta chains follows, all from one sample in a study of CD8 T cells in Susac syndrome. One entry per CDR3 protein, called by TCRdb with MiXCR from the immunoSEQ multiplex PCR reads. Here the sample spans fewer than 250,000 distinct CDR3 sequences, 80% to 95% being singletons. Sequenced sample: CD8+ T cells from PBMCs. The receptor source for this set is a human donor with multiple sclerosis. The CDR3 runs from the conserved cysteine through the conserved F or W. Fields, in order: V gene, clone size, D gene, J gene, CDR3 DNA, CDR3 protein. D genes are given only for firm matches. Clone sizes are given selectively: once, few, many, or a class where the clone is expanded.

V gene: TRBV9; clone size: NA; D gene: NA; J gene: TRBJ2-7; CDR3 DNA: TGTGCCAGCAGCGTAGGCGGGTCCGCCTACGAGCAGTACTTC; CDR3 protein: CASSVGGSAYEQYF
V gene: TRBV12-3/TRBV12-4; clone size: NA; D gene: NA; J gene: TRBJ2-3; CDR3 DNA: TGTGCCAGCACGTACCACGGGGGTACGCAGTATTTT; CDR3 protein: CASTYHGGTQYF
V gene: TRBV29-1; clone size: NA; D gene: NA; J gene: TRBJ1-1; CDR3 DNA: TGCAGCGTCCCAGGGACGAGAAGCACTGAAGCTTTCTTT; CDR3 protein: CSVPGTRSTEAFF
V gene: TRBV28; clone size: NA; D gene: NA; J gene: TRBJ1-5; CDR3 DNA: TGTGCCAGCAGTTTCCGAAGGGGATGGGGTCAGCCCCAGCATTTT; CDR3 protein: CASSFRRGWGQPQHF
V gene: TRBV6-5; clone size: NA; D gene: TRBD1; J gene: TRBJ2-7; CDR3 DNA: TGTGCCAGCAGTCCCGGGACAGGGAACGAGCAGTACTTC; CDR3 protein: CASSPGTGNEQYF
V gene: TRBV2; clone size: once; D gene: TRBD2; J gene: TRBJ2-1; CDR3 DNA: TGTGCCAGCAGTATTGGGTTTCTAGCGGATGCCTACAATGAGCAGTTCTTC; CDR3 protein: CASSIGFLADAYNEQFF
V gene: TRBV7-6; clone size: NA; D gene: NA; J gene: TRBJ2-5; CDR3 DNA: TGTGCCAGCAGCTTAGACCCAGGGAAGGAGGAGACCCAGTACTTC; CDR3 protein: CASSLDPGKEETQYF
V gene: TRBV6-2/TRBV6-3; clone size: NA; D gene: NA; J gene: TRBJ1-1; CDR3 DNA: TGTGCCAGCAGTTACGAGATCGACCTGAACACTGAAGCTTTCTTT; CDR3 protein: CASSYEIDLNTEAFF
V gene: TRBV12-3/TRBV12-4; clone size: NA; D gene: NA; J gene: TRBJ2-7; CDR3 DNA: TGTGCCAGCAGTTTAGGGACAGCCGAGCAGTACTTC; CDR3 protein: CASSLGTAEQYF
V gene: TRBV3-1; clone size: NA; D gene: NA; J gene: TRBJ1-1; CDR3 DNA: TGTGCCAGCAGCCAAGTCGGGGGGGACGCTGAAGCTTTCTTT; CDR3 protein: CASSQVGGDAEAFF
V gene: TRBV7-3; clone size: NA; D gene: NA; J gene: TRBJ2-7; CDR3 DNA: TGTGCCAGCAGCTCGACCTTGGACGGGAACGAGCAGTACTTC; CDR3 protein: CASSSTLDGNEQYF